A selection of T cell receptor beta chains follows, all from one sample in a study of shared clonotypes between healthy human individuals. Measured with immunoSEQ multiplex PCR; TCRdb has only the in-frame clones, and not every one. The sample yields roughly 2,500,000 clones, 93% seen once. Sequenced: naive CD4+ T cells from PBMCs. Receptors originate from a man aged 18 to 35 in good health. Some clones in this sample may be carry-over from other donors' samples. Both conserved end residues are part of each CDR3. Each record gives: V gene, D gene, J gene, clone size, CDR3 protein, CDR3 DNA. D genes are given only for firm matches. Only part of the rows carry a size: once, few, many, or a class if the clone is expanded.

V: TRBV15
D: TRBD2
J: TRBJ2-5
size: once
CDR3: CATSSREGLETQYF
DNA: TGTGCCACCAGCTCAAGGGAGGGTCTGGAGACCCAGTACTTC

V: TRBV6-6
D: TRBD1
J: TRBJ1-2
size: NA
CDR3: CASSYTTGYGYTF
DNA: TGTGCCAGCAGTTACACGACAGGGTATGGCTACACCTTC

V: TRBV28
D: NA
J: TRBJ2-6
size: NA
CDR3: CASSLQGAGANVLTF
DNA: TGTGCCAGCAGTTTACAAGGGGCTGGGGCCAACGTCCTGACTTTC

V: TRBV7-9
D: TRBD2
J: TRBJ2-4
size: NA
CDR3: CASSLASSGRAKNIQYF
DNA: TGTGCCAGCAGCTTAGCATCTAGCGGGAGAGCCAAAAACATTCAGTACTTC

V: TRBV28
D: NA
J: TRBJ2-2
size: NA
CDR3: CASGRQIGELFF
DNA: TGTGCCAGCGGGAGGCAGATCGGGGAGCTGTTTTTT

V: TRBV2
D: NA
J: TRBJ1-1
size: few
CDR3: CASSEPTGNTEAFF
DNA: TGTGCCAGCAGTGAGCCGACAGGGAACACTGAAGCTTTCTTT

V: TRBV2
D: NA
J: TRBJ1-3
size: NA
CDR3: CASSEGRTPRNTIYF
DNA: TGTGCCAGCAGTGAAGGGAGGACACCTAGAAACACCATATATTTT

V: TRBV7-2
D: NA
J: TRBJ2-1
size: NA
CDR3: CASSLVREQFF
DNA: TGTGCCAGCAGCTTAGTGCGCGAGCAGTTCTTC

V: TRBV10-1
D: NA
J: TRBJ2-3
size: NA
CDR3: CASTRGEAGGSADTQYF
DNA: TGCGCCAGCACCAGGGGAGAGGCTGGCGGCTCCGCAGATACGCAGTATTTT

V: TRBV18
D: NA
J: TRBJ2-2
size: NA
CDR3: CASSPLRQANTGELFF
DNA: TGTGCCAGCTCACCACTTCGACAGGCGAACACCGGGGAGCTGTTTTTT

V: TRBV5-1
D: NA
J: TRBJ1-1
size: NA
CDR3: CASRPIVGDTEAFF
DNA: TGCGCCAGCCGCCCTATCGTTGGGGACACTGAAGCTTTCTTT

V: TRBV6-5
D: NA
J: TRBJ1-4
size: NA
CDR3: CASSYLGDRGEKLFF
DNA: TGTGCCAGCAGTTACCTGGGGGACCGGGGTGAAAAACTGTTTTTT

V: TRBV7-3
D: TRBD1
J: TRBJ2-3
size: NA
CDR3: CASSVMNRGESVDTQYF
DNA: TGTGCCAGCAGCGTGATGAACAGGGGGGAGAGCGTAGATACGCAGTATTTT

V: TRBV5-1
D: TRBD2
J: TRBJ2-1
size: NA
CDR3: CASSLTGGNEQFF
DNA: TGCGCCAGCAGCTTGACGGGAGGAAACGAGCAGTTCTTC

V: TRBV18
D: NA
J: TRBJ1-1
size: once
CDR3: CASSALGTGTEAFF
DNA: TGTGCCAGCTCAGCACTTGGAACTGGTACTGAAGCTTTCTTT

V: TRBV7-8
D: NA
J: TRBJ1-1
size: NA
CDR3: CASSLRGVYTEAFF
DNA: TGTGCCAGCAGCTTACGAGGGGTTTACACTGAAGCTTTCTTT

V: TRBV29-1
D: NA
J: TRBJ2-3
size: once
CDR3: CSVDGLTSTDTQYF
DNA: TGCAGCGTTGACGGACTGACAAGCACAGATACGCAGTATTTT

V: TRBV5-1
D: NA
J: TRBJ1-4
size: NA
CDR3: CASSLESNGNEKLFF
DNA: TGCGCCAGCAGCCTCGAGAGCAATGGGAATGAAAAACTGTTTTTT

V: TRBV9
D: NA
J: TRBJ2-3
size: NA
CDR3: CASSVRGDTQYF
DNA: TGTGCCAGCAGCGTAAGGGGGGATACGCAGTATTTT

V: TRBV6-5
D: TRBD2
J: TRBJ2-2
size: NA
CDR3: CASRPRGGSTGELFF
DNA: TGTGCCAGCAGACCTAGGGGCGGGAGCACCGGGGAGCTGTTTTTT

V: TRBV7-8
D: TRBD2
J: TRBJ2-3
size: NA
CDR3: CASSSLAVTDTQYF
DNA: TGTGCCAGCAGCTCCCTAGCGGTCACAGATACGCAGTATTTT

V: TRBV5-5
D: NA
J: TRBJ1-1
size: NA
CDR3: CASTQVGDTEAFF
DNA: TGTGCCAGCACCCAGGTTGGGGATACTGAAGCTTTCTTT

V: TRBV9
D: NA
J: TRBJ2-5
size: NA
CDR3: CASSAGQWETQYF
DNA: TGTGCCAGCAGCGCGGGACAATGGGAGACCCAGTACTTC

V: TRBV19
D: TRBD2
J: TRBJ2-1
size: NA
CDR3: CASSMGLAGTSLNNEQFF
DNA: TGTGCCAGTAGTATGGGACTAGCGGGAACATCCCTGAACAATGAGCAGTTCTTC

V: TRBV18
D: NA
J: TRBJ1-2
size: NA
CDR3: CASSQGLLGYTF
DNA: TGTGCCAGCTCACAGGGTCTATTGGGCTACACCTTC

V: TRBV10-3
D: NA
J: TRBJ1-1
size: NA
CDR3: CAISAVNTEAFF
DNA: TGTGCCATCAGTGCCGTGAACACTGAAGCTTTCTTT

V: TRBV9
D: TRBD1
J: TRBJ1-2
size: NA
CDR3: CASSVTGTGGVYGYTF
DNA: TGTGCCAGCAGCGTAACCGGGACAGGGGGAGTCTATGGCTACACCTTC

V: TRBV6-1
D: NA
J: TRBJ1-2
size: NA
CDR3: CASSEGGRSYGYTF
DNA: TGTGCCAGCAGTGAAGGAGGGAGAAGCTATGGCTACACCTTC